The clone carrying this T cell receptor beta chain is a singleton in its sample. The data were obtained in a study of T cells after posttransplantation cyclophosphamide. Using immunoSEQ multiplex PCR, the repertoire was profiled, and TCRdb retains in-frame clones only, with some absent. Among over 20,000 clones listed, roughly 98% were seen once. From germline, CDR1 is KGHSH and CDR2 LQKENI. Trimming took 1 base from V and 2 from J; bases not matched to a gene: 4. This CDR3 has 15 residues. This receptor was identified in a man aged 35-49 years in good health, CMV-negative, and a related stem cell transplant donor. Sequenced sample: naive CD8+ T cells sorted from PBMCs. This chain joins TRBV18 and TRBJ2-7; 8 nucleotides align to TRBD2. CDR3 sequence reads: CASSPLLAAPYEQYF. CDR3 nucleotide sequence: TGTGCCAGCTCACCACTACTAGCGGCCCCCTACGAGCAGTACTTC.